This T cell receptor beta chain was recovered during a study of human T cells and chemical hapten exposure. Study overall: Once 0.01% DPC had been applied to the upper back by patch test, readings were taken at 6 days.

This sample's time point: patch test 1, 2 weeks after DPC sensitization. Treatment described: therapeutic diphenylcyclopropenone sensitization with weekly scalp DPC. TCRdb re-called the RACE reads through MiXCR, storing one row per CDR3 protein. The sample includes 84,000 or so distinct CDR3 sequences, roughly 10% seen only once; the top ten take about 2%. CDR3 size: 13 residues. CDR1 is MDHEN, CDR2 SYDVKM, per germline. Deletions cut 6 bases from V and 2 bases from J, with 8 bases between. This chain uses TRBV28 with TRBJ1-5; D is unclear. This clonotype originated in a man aged 35-49 years with alopecia areata. Some clones in this sample may be carry-over from other donors' samples. The specimen comprised whole blood, sampled in connection with sensitization to the hapten diphenylcyclopropenone (DPC). The CDR3 coding sequence is TGTGCCAGCAGCGCCGGAGGCAATCAGCCCCAGCATTTT. Translating it yields CASSAGGNQPQHF.